Presented here are 8 T cell receptor beta chains from one specimen sequenced in a study of vaccination effects on CD4 cells after COVID-19. Sequencing was performed with immunoSEQ multiplex PCR; in TCRdb, only in-frame clones are kept and a portion is missing. This repertoire shows 20,000 or so clones, approximately 74% found once; its top ten account for roughly 17%. Antigen-specific CD4+ T cells expanded by the ViraFEST assay with viral peptide pools were then sequenced. Having been cultured for 10 days, the cells underwent CD4+ T cell isolation. According to PCR results, the person was infected with SARS-CoV-2 between March and December 2020. These TCRs are of unknown antigen specificity. Sequenced here: CD4+ T cells from PBMCs cultured with SARS-CoV-2 spike peptides, sampled before COVID-19 vaccination. Receptors were obtained from a human donor who had a prior SARS-CoV-2 infection.

The chain combines TRBV28 with TRBJ2-3; D unresolved. CDR1 and CDR2 (germline): MDHEN, SYDVKM. CDR3 size: 11 residues. V dropped 8 bases and J dropped 6 bases, with 9 bases sitting between them. CDR3 sequence reads: CASYGLDTQYF. As DNA, the CDR3 is TGTGCCAGCTATGGGCTGGATACGCAGTATTTT.

The gene calls are TRBV6-6 and TRBJ1-5; D gene uncertain. V gave up 6 bases and J gave up 8 bases, with 17 bases separating them. Germline V gene lookup returns CDR1 MNHNY and CDR2 SVGAGI (reference sequence). This CDR3 contains 14 residues. The CDR3 nucleotides are TGTGCCAGCAGAGGTGGGCAGCCTGGGGAGCCCCAGCATTTT. Protein sequence: CASRGGQPGEPQHF.

The chain carries TRBV27 and TRBJ2-7; 8 positions match TRBD1. V lost 9 bases, J lost 2 bases, and 3 bases stayed unmatched. The CDR3 is made up of 12 amino acids. Per the germline V gene, CDR1 is MNHEY and CDR2 is SMNVEV (reference sequence). This CDR3 reads CASSDRAYEQYF. The CDR3 DNA is TGTGCCAGTTCGGACAGGGCCTACGAGCAGTACTTC.

J is TRBJ2-3 and V is TRBV5-1, with D possibly being TRBD2 (5 bases). This CDR3 region has 15 residues. The germline V gene has CDR1 SGHRS and CDR2 YFSETQ. V was cut by 7 bases and J by 2 bases, with 17 bases left in between. This chain's CDR3 is CASRSGLIDTDTQYF. For the CDR3, the DNA is TGCGCCAGCCGAAGTGGACTCATCGACACAGATACGCAGTATTTT.

The genes are TRBV6-5 and TRBJ1-2; 10 nucleotides align to TRBD1. Germline V gene lookup returns CDR1 MNHEY and CDR2 SVGAGI. The V gene end was trimmed by 7 bases and the J gene end by 3 bases; junction bases not matched to a gene: 8. The CDR3 covers 15 residues. In nucleotides, the CDR3 is TGTGCCAGCATGGAGCCCGGGACAGGGGACTATGGCTACACCTTC. Encoded protein: CASMEPGTGDYGYTF.

This clone was counted between two and nine times. This chain links TRBV6-6 with TRBJ1-4, with D maybe TRBD1 (6 bases). V dropped 6 bases and J dropped 3 bases, with 11 bases sitting between them. The CDR3 length is 14 residues. Germline CDR1 reads MNHNY; CDR2 reads SVGAGI (reference sequence). CDR3 nucleotides: TGTGCCAGCAGGCTAGGGGGGTCTAATGAAAAACTGTTTTTT. Translating it yields CASRLGGSNEKLFF.

The chain employs TRBV7-9 and TRBJ2-7, with a tentative D call TRBD1 (9 bases). V lost 3 bases to trimming and J lost 6 bases, with 18 bases between them. Per the germline V gene, CDR1 is SEHNR and CDR2 is FQNEAQ (reference sequence). This CDR3 is built from 15 residues. CDR3 coding DNA: TGTGCCAGCAGCTTTAGCGGGGACAGGGTTGGCGAGCAGTACTTC. This sequence encodes CASSFSGDRVGEQYF.

The chain is built from TRBV7-6 and TRBJ2-3; no clear D gene. The CDR3 covers 16 residues. V dropped 1 base and J dropped 0 bases, with 11 bases sitting between them. Germline V gene sequence: CDR1 SGHVS, CDR2 FNYEAQ. This CDR3 reads CASSLGGVTSTDTQYF. Here the CDR3 DNA reads TGTGCCAGCAGCTTAGGAGGAGTTACTAGCACAGATACGCAGTATTTT.